One T cell receptor (beta chain) is described in this entry. Its specificity is unknown. The data were taken from a study of CD8 T cells in Susac syndrome. This CDR3 has 14 residues. The ends were cut back, 4 bases at V and 1 base at J, with 8 bases in the middle. The germline gives CDR1 MNHEY, CDR2 SVGAGI. CD8+ and CD4+ T cells taken from blood had their TCR beta sequenced. TEMRA cells were FACS-enriched, with CD8+ and CD4+ T cells isolated negatively. Reverse transcription of roughly 0.5 to 1 ug RNA was carried out with random hexamers. Multiplex PCR with immunoSEQ amplified the TCR beta CDR3 across 54 Vbeta and 13 Jbeta. TCRdb independently ran MiXCR on the immunoSEQ multiplex PCR reads; one entry per CDR3 protein. The table records over 150,000 distinct CDR3 sequences, 90% to 95% of them present only once. Study outcomes and limitations: The authors found no clonal expansion in Susac syndrome CD4+ T cell repertoires.

This clonotype was obtained from a human donor with Susac syndrome. This rearrangement joins TRBV6-5 to TRBJ1-5; D not resolved. The specimen was CD4+ T cells from PBMCs. Here the CDR3 reads CASSSRGSNQPQHF. The CDR3 coding sequence is TGTGCCAGCAGTTCCCGAGGGAGCAATCAGCCCCAGCATTTT.